The TCR beta chain under discussion was sequenced for a study of shared clonotypes between healthy human individuals. Produced via immunoSEQ multiplex PCR; TCRdb's table is partial and in-frame only. There are about 530,000 clones in the sample; about 80% occur only once, and approximately 12% lies in the top ten. The germline CDR1 and CDR2 sequences are SGHAT and FQNNGV. The V and J ends lost 2 bases and 3 bases, in that order; junction bases with no gene match: 7. This CDR3 comprises 16 residues. HIV-negative, healthy adults without recent acute infections or vaccinations were the donors. The genes are TRBV11-2 and TRBJ1-1; 9 bases map to TRBD1. The receptor's source is a middle-aged woman in good health. Some clones in this sample may be carry-over from other donors' samples. The sequencing sample was made of PBMCs. The CDR3 sequence: CASSLRTGVGYTEAFF. CDR3 coding DNA: TGTGCCAGCAGCTTACGGACAGGGGTAGGATACACTGAAGCTTTCTTT.